Listed below are T cell receptor beta chains from one sample, sequenced in a study of spatial heterogeneity in lung cancer. TCRdb reprocessed the 5' RACE reads with MiXCR, giving one entry per CDR3 protein. The data show about 21,000 distinct CDR3 sequences, 4.6% seen once. The sequencing here drew on PBMCs, taken at surgery. These receptors were taken from a male donor with early-stage non-small cell lung cancer. Each CDR3 is given with its conserved first and last residue. The D gene is left open where the match is weak. Rows may omit the clone size; those that give it use once, few, many or a size class.

D gene	J gene	clone size	V gene	CDR3 protein	CDR3 DNA
NA	TRBJ2-7	medium-sized	TRBV12-3/TRBV12-4	CASSLNSEFSEQYF	TGTGCCAGCAGTTTGAATTCCGAGTTCTCCGAGCAGTACTTC
NA	TRBJ1-4	many	TRBV12-3/TRBV12-4	CASSADGATNEKLFF	TGTGCCAGCAGTGCGGACGGGGCAACTAATGAAAAACTGTTTTTT
TRBD1	TRBJ2-5	many	TRBV28	CASSFAGTEQETQYF	TGTGCCAGCAGTTTCGCCGGGACAGAACAAGAGACCCAGTACTTC
TRBD1	TRBJ1-2	NA	TRBV7-2	CVSRTGRGAIYGYTF	TGTGTCAGCCGGACAGGGCGAGGAGCGATCTATGGCTACACCTTC
NA	TRBJ1-1	NA	TRBV18	CASSPPNSGNTEAFF	TGTGCCAGCTCACCACCTAATTCGGGGAACACTGAAGCTTTCTTT
TRBD2	TRBJ2-1	NA	TRBV20-1	CSARDLRAGGGEQFF	TGCAGTGCTAGAGATCTCAGAGCGGGAGGTGGTGAGCAGTTCTTC
TRBD1	TRBJ1-1	few	TRBV5-1	CASSFGAGGWGTEAFF	TGCGCCAGCAGCTTTGGGGCAGGGGGCTGGGGCACTGAAGCTTTCTTT
NA	TRBJ1-2	many	TRBV7-9	CASSFNEQDYGYTF	TGTGCCAGCAGCTTTAACGAGCAGGACTATGGCTACACCTTC
NA	TRBJ1-6	many	TRBV2	CASSGTASSYNSPLHF	TGTGCCAGCAGCGGGACGGCGAGCTCCTATAATTCACCCCTCCACTTT
NA	TRBJ2-6	many	TRBV6-2/TRBV6-3	CASTYGLTNIGANVLTF	TGTGCCAGCACCTACGGTCTGACTAATATTGGGGCCAACGTCCTGACTTTC
TRBD1	TRBJ1-6	many	TRBV6-2/TRBV6-3	CASSAGTGGSPLHF	TGTGCCAGCAGTGCCGGGACAGGGGGCTCACCCCTCCACTTT
TRBD2	TRBJ2-1	medium-sized	TRBV9	CASSVAGVNYNEQFF	TGTGCCAGCAGCGTGGCGGGAGTGAACTACAATGAGCAGTTCTTC
TRBD1	TRBJ2-7	many	TRBV5-1	CASSRDSAVDEQYF	TGCGCCAGCAGCCGGGACAGTGCGGTCGACGAGCAGTACTTC
NA	TRBJ2-5	many	TRBV6-5	CASSYKTGQETQYF	TGTGCCAGCAGTTACAAAACAGGACAAGAGACCCAGTACTTC
NA	TRBJ1-2	many	TRBV7-8	CASSLVPGPYGYTF	TGTGCCAGCAGCTTAGTCCCAGGGCCCTATGGCTACACCTTC